What follows are 27 T cell receptor beta chains derived from one specimen sequenced in a study of blood T cell repertoires in COVID-19 (dated by TCRdb to between 2020 and 2021). Receptors were amplified or captured by the immunoSEQ multiplex PCR assay. In its TCRdb copy, this immuneACCESS table keeps in-frame sequences only and misses some clones. Where compared with another copy, unresolved V genes explain less than half of these, and the others have no known cause. Here the sample has around 190,000 clones; about nine tenths occur a single time. Of the sample, around 1.5% falls within the top ten clones. Source material: peripheral blood. The receptors come from a man aged 18 to 29 with active or convalescent COVID-19.

The chain couples TRBV2 to TRBJ1-1, with TRBD1 identical over 9 bases. From germline, CDR1 is SNHLY and CDR2 FYNNEI. The CDR3 extends over 14 amino acids. Trimming took 6 bases from V and 3 from J; bases not matched to a gene: 5. The CDR3 region is CASRAGQGHTEAFF. DNA of the CDR3: TGTGCCAGCAGAGCGGGACAGGGACACACTGAAGCTTTCTTT.

V and J are TRBV2 and TRBJ2-1, with TRBD2 matching over 13 bases. CDR1 and CDR2 (germline): SNHLY, FYNNEI. This CDR3 region has 19 residues. V dropped 7 bases and J dropped 1; count of bases not matched to a gene: 13. The DNA for the CDR3 is TGTGCCAGCACCTTAAGCAGGACTAGCGGGAGTGGTTCCTACAATGAGCAGTTCTTC. Encoded protein: CASTLSRTSGSGSYNEQFF.

The chain couples TRBV19 to TRBJ1-2; D gene unclear. The CDR3 is 13 residues long. Germline loops: CDR1 LNHDA, CDR2 SQIVND (reference sequence). V was shortened by 3 bases and J by 6 bases, with 11 bases between the two germline ends. The DNA of the CDR3 is TGTGCCAGTAGTATGGCCATCCTTCATGGCTACACCTTC. It codes for CASSMAILHGYTF. The whole variable domain, remainder taken from reference TRBV19 and TRBJ1-2, is DGGITQSPKYLFRKEGQNVTLSCEQNLNHDAMYWYRQDPGQGLRLIYYSQIVNDFQKGDIAEGYSVSREKKESFPLTVTSAQKNPTAFYLCASSMAILHGYTFGSGTRLTVV.

The V and J genes are TRBV6-5 and TRBJ2-1; perhaps TRBD2 as D (6 bases). CDR3 size: 15 residues. V gave up 6 bases and J gave up 4 bases, with 16 bases separating them. Germline loops: CDR1 MNHEY, CDR2 SVGAGI. The DNA for the CDR3 is TGTGCCAGCAGCGTGGGGTGGAGGGGATACAATGAGCAGTTCTTC. The encoded protein is CASSVGWRGYNEQFF.

This chain uses TRBV30 with TRBJ1-1; D remains ambiguous. Germline values: CDR1 GTSNPN, CDR2 SVGIG (reference sequence). The CDR3 loop spans 11 amino acids. Trimming stripped 5 bases from V and 3 bases from J, with 7 bases between. The CDR3 loop is CAWCRDTEAFF. The CDR3 coding sequence is TGTGCCTGGTGCCGGGACACTGAAGCTTTCTTT.

The CDR3 DNA sequence: TGTGCCAGCAGCTTCGGGGGCTCCTACAATGAGCAGTTCTTC. Translating gives CASSFGGSYNEQFF. The rearrangement uses TRBV7-3 and TRBJ2-1; a weak D match, TRBD2 (6 bases). With 3 bases removed from V and 0 bases from J, the gap between germline ends came to 6 bases. This CDR3 is built from 14 residues. CDR1 is SGHTA, CDR2 FQGTGA, per germline.

The rearrangement uses TRBV2 and TRBJ2-3, with D possibly matching TRBD2 (6 bases). Germline CDR1 and CDR2: SNHLY and FYNNEI. The V gene lost 5 bases and the J gene lost 3 bases, with 6 bases spanning the gap. This CDR3 has 12 amino acids. In nucleotides, the CDR3 is TGTGCCAGCAGTAGCGGGACAGATACGCAGTATTTT. It yields the protein CASSSGTDTQYF.

The genes are TRBV6-5 and TRBJ1-1; the D is unclear. Between the trimmed V and J ends, which lost 8 bases and 3 bases, there was a span of 10 bases. Germline V gene data show CDR1 as MNHEY and CDR2 as SVGAGI. This CDR3 is built from 12 residues. Written as DNA, the CDR3 is TGTGCCAGCTTTAACAGATACACTGAAGCTTTCTTT. This sequence encodes CASFNRYTEAFF.

The V call is TRBV5-8, the J call TRBJ1-1, with a tentative D call TRBD1 (5 bases). The germline V and J ends were trimmed by 1 base and 3 bases, with 10 bases remaining between them. This CDR3 comprises 14 residues. The germline V gene has CDR1 SGHTS and CDR2 YDEGEE. CDR3 nucleotide sequence: TGTGCCAGCAGCTTGTACTCAGGGCACACTGAAGCTTTCTTT. Translating gives CASSLYSGHTEAFF.

The J gene is TRBJ2-2, the V gene TRBV30; D unresolved. This CDR3 has 15 amino acids. With 3 bases removed from V and 2 bases from J, the gap between germline ends came to 13 bases. CDR1 is GTSNPN and CDR2 is SVGIG in the germline V gene (reference sequence). The CDR3 spells CAWRRMELNTGELFF. CDR3 DNA sequence: TGTGCCTGGAGGCGAATGGAGTTAAACACCGGGGAGCTGTTTTTT.

J is TRBJ2-1 and V is TRBV7-9; possibly TRBD1 for D (7 bases). With 4 bases removed from V and 7 bases from J, the gap between germline ends came to 17 bases. This CDR3 spans 15 amino acids. CDR1 is SEHNR and CDR2 is FQNEAQ in the germline V gene (reference sequence). The DNA of the CDR3 is TGTGCCAGCAGCTCGCGGGACAGACCTAGGAATGAGCAGTTCTTC. This sequence encodes CASSSRDRPRNEQFF.

This clone was observed a handful of times. The chain joins TRBV5-1 to TRBJ2-7, with 9 bases identical to TRBD1. V lost 3 bases and J lost 4; bases outside the gene matches: 8. The CDR3 extends over 15 amino acids. The germline V gene has CDR1 SGHRS and CDR2 YFSETQ. CDR3 in amino acids: CASSSWTGVGYEQYF. In DNA, the CDR3 is TGCGCCAGCAGCTCCTGGACAGGGGTGGGTTACGAGCAGTACTTC.

This sequence joins TRBV9 and TRBJ2-7; 9 bases are a match to TRBD2. This CDR3 has 15 residues. The germline V gene encodes CDR1 SGDLS and CDR2 YYNGEE. V lost 0 bases and J lost 4; bases outside the gene matches: 5. The DNA of the CDR3 is TGTGCCAGCAGCGTAGGCACTAGCGGGCTATACGAGCAGTACTTC. Its protein product is CASSVGTSGLYEQYF. Filled out from reference TRBV9 and TRBJ2-7, the complete variable domain reads DSGVTQTPKHLITATGQRVTLRCSPRSGDLSVYWYQQSLDQGLQFLIQYYNGEERAKGNILERFSAQQFPDLHSELNLSSLELGDSALYFCASSVGTSGLYEQYFGPGTRLTVT.

This chain connects TRBV30 to TRBJ1-4; the D gene is possibly TRBD1 (5 bases). This CDR3 region has 15 residues. Trimming stripped 1 base from V and 8 bases from J, with 17 bases between. From germline, CDR1 is GTSNPN and CDR2 SVGIG (reference sequence). The CDR3: CAWSGRQPGYEKLFF. The CDR3, as DNA: TGTGCCTGGAGTGGGCGACAGCCAGGGTACGAAAAACTGTTTTTT.

This clone was seen a few times. This chain uses TRBV6-5 with TRBJ1-1; tentative D call: TRBD1 (6 bases). The CDR3 covers 13 residues. Trimming cost V 8 bases and J 1 base, with 11 bases left between them. The germline V gene has CDR1 MNHEY and CDR2 SVGAGI. As DNA, the CDR3 is TGTGCCAGCTTAGGACAGTCGAACACTGAAGCTTTCTTT. This codes for CASLGQSNTEAFF.

For the CDR3, the DNA is TGTGCCAGCAGCCAGCCGGGACATGCCTCAGCTTTCTTT. It codes for CASSQPGHASAFF. This chain uses TRBV3-1 (or the pseudogene TRBV3-2) with TRBJ1-1, with D possibly being TRBD1 (6 bases). CDR1 is LGHDT and CDR2 is YNNKEL in the germline V gene (reference sequence). This CDR3 contains 13 residues. Trimming removed 3 bases from V and 10 bases from J, with 15 bases in between.

The chain links TRBV19 to TRBJ2-3; D may be TRBD1 (7 bases). Between the trimmed V and J ends, which lost 8 bases and 3 bases, there was a span of 18 bases. This CDR3 spans 15 amino acids. CDR1 is LNHDA and CDR2 is SQIVND in the germline V gene (reference sequence). CDR3 amino acids: CASGQGGGGTDTQYF. In DNA form, the CDR3 reads TGTGCCAGTGGCCAAGGAGGGGGCGGGACAGATACGCAGTATTTT.

This clone has a single count. The chain uses TRBV5-5 and TRBJ1-5; 7 bases are shared with TRBD1. CDR1 is SGHKS and CDR2 is YYEKEE in the germline V gene (reference sequence). Trimming cost V 2 bases and J 7 bases; bases outside gene matches: 6. The CDR3 contains 14 residues. The CDR3 loop is CASSFATGDQPQHF. The DNA for the CDR3 is TGTGCCAGCAGCTTTGCTACAGGGGACCAGCCCCAGCATTTT.

V usage is TRBV5-1 and J usage is TRBJ1-6; D is perhaps TRBD1 (5 bases). The CDR3 is made up of 16 amino acids. V dropped 0 bases and J dropped 7 bases, with 14 bases sitting between them. Germline CDR1 is SGHRS and CDR2 is YFSETQ. The CDR3, as DNA: TGCGCCAGCAGCTTGGTGGCGGGGCTAGGAAATTCACCCCTCCACTTT. Encoded protein: CASSLVAGLGNSPLHF.

The rearrangement uses TRBV6-5 and TRBJ2-7; 7 bases are shared with TRBD2. Looked up from germline, CDR1 is MNHEY and CDR2 is SVGAGI. Unmatched junction bases numbered 4, after V lost 6 bases and J lost 2 bases. CDR3 length: 13 residues. The CDR3 protein is CASRTGTTYEQYF. CDR3 in DNA: TGTGCCAGCAGAACCGGGACTACCTACGAGCAGTACTTC.

The rearrangement uses TRBV6-5 and TRBJ1-2, with no clear D. Germline CDR1 and CDR2: MNHEY and SVGAGI. The CDR3 is 14 amino acids. Trimming pared 2 bases from V and 4 bases from J, leaving 11 bases between. DNA for the CDR3: TGTGCCAGCAGTTACCGGGGAGGAACCTATGGCTACACCTTC. The encoded protein is CASSYRGGTYGYTF.

This chain links TRBV6-5 with TRBJ1-2; 11 positions agree with TRBD1. With V trimmed by 6 bases and J by 4 bases, 4 bases remained unmatched. CDR3 length: 14 amino acids. Germline V CDR1 and CDR2: MNHEY, SVGAGI. CDR3 in DNA: TGTGCCAGCAGCCCGGGACAGGGGGGCTATGGCTACACCTTC. Encoded protein: CASSPGQGGYGYTF.

V usage is TRBV4-2 and J usage is TRBJ1-4, with 10 bases fitting TRBD1. With V trimmed by 4 bases and J by 7 bases, 9 bases remained unmatched. Germline CDR1 reads LGHNA; CDR2 reads YNFKEQ. CDR3 size: 16 residues. CDR3 in amino acids: CASSPKGRTGGEKLFF. Here the CDR3 DNA reads TGTGCCAGCAGCCCCAAAGGCAGGACAGGGGGTGAAAAACTGTTTTTT.

The V gene is TRBV29-1, the J gene TRBJ1-1; D ambiguous. Germline-derived CDR1 and CDR2 are SQVTM and ANQGSEA. This CDR3 is built from 10 residues. V gave up 7 bases and J gave up 3 bases, with 6 bases separating them. CDR3 DNA sequence: TGCAGCGCCTGTTACACTGAAGCTTTCTTT. Encoded protein: CSACYTEAFF.

J is TRBJ1-2 and V is TRBV28; D possibly corresponds to TRBD1 (6 bases). V lost 3 bases and J 7 bases, leaving 12 bases between the germline ends. The germline CDR1 and CDR2 sequences are MDHEN and SYDVKM. The CDR3 covers 13 residues. The CDR3 nucleotides read TGTGCCAGCAGTTTGGGCAGGGGACGTGGCTACACCTTC. This encodes CASSLGRGRGYTF.

The rearrangement links TRBV7-6 to TRBJ1-3; D is possibly TRBD1 (5 bases). This CDR3 has 16 amino acids. Germline loops: CDR1 SGHVS, CDR2 FNYEAQ. V dropped 4 bases and J dropped 1 base, with 14 bases sitting between them. The CDR3 sequence is CASSSGGDGSGNTIYF. The DNA for the CDR3 is TGTGCCAGCAGCTCAGGAGGGGACGGGTCTGGAAACACCATATATTTT. The full variable domain, with the rest looked up from reference TRBV7-6 and TRBJ1-3, is GAGVSQSPRYKVTKRGQDVALRCDPISGHVSLYWYRQALGQGPEFLTYFNYEAQQDKSGLPNDRFSAERPEGSISTLTIQRTEQRDSAMYRCASSSGGDGSGNTIYFGEGSWLTVV.

J is TRBJ1-4 and V is TRBV7-9; 11 positions agree with TRBD1. With V trimmed by 4 bases and J by 4 bases, 5 bases remained unmatched. The germline CDR1 and CDR2 sequences are SEHNR and FQNEAQ (reference sequence). This CDR3 is 16 amino acids long. The chain's CDR3 is CASSSGQGAGNEKLFF. The CDR3 DNA reads as TGTGCCAGCAGCTCCGGACAGGGGGCTGGTAATGAAAAACTGTTTTTT.